The T cell receptor beta chain described here comes from a study of beta chain features in type 1 diabetes (dated by TCRdb to the late 2010s). General notes on the study: Mean age, gender distribution, total cell number and subset yield were not different between patients and healthy donors. Across all samples, approximately 100 million sorted cells were examined, and cell number per subset correlated strongly with RNA yield. In the study, TCRB repertoires of sorted circulating CD4+ T cell subsets from recently diagnosed type 1 diabetes patients were compared with those of matched healthy donors. Regulatory and stem cell-like memory subsets were obtained from only 8 patients and about 8 healthy donors, while naive and central memory subsets were obtained from all 30 or so donors.

The entire amount of isolated RNA was reverse transcribed using the High Capacity cDNA Reverse Transcription Kit, so the sequenced TCRB transcripts were expressed ones. Deep immunoSEQ sequencing was applied to naive, central memory and regulatory T cell samples, giving an average of roughly 3.5 million total reads per sample. Sorted cells were lysed in RLT buffer, and RNA was extracted using DNase-treated RNeasy Micro or Mini kits according to cell number. To prevent cross-contamination, each cell subset was processed individually, whereas patient and healthy donor samples were processed jointly. TCRB sequences were amplified from cDNA with the immunoSEQ multiplex PCR, producing 87-bp fragments spanning the CDR3 region. Amplicons were sequenced on the Illumina HiSeq platform. The original methods were these. PCR bias was computationally corrected using synthetic template baselines, reads within Hamming distance 2 were collapsed, and singletons that could not be merged were discarded. By aligning reads against IMGT, V, D and J genes, CDR3 length, and insertions or deletions at six rearrangement sites were assigned. Clonotype counts were normalized to sorted cell number within each subset before computing true diversity and Gini coefficients with the tcR R package. The overlap coefficient, calculated on TCRB nucleotide sequences, was used to measure repertoire sharing. The immuneACCESS repertoire file appears here via TCRdb, limited to in-frame rearrangements. These files lack a portion of the clones; in checked studies, under half of the deficit traces to unresolved V genes, and the cause of the others is not known. V, J and clone size are taken as reported in that table, and D and trimming were inferred from the DNA itself. A total of some 250,000 clones appear in this sample, 27% of them only once. The biggest ten clones account for approximately 4% of the sample.

V is reduced by 2 bases and J by 7 bases, leaving a spacing of 8 bases between them. According to the germline V gene (reference sequence), CDR1 reads LNHDA and CDR2 reads SQIVND. The CDR3 holds 12 amino acids from the cysteine to the phenylalanine. Kept here is only the CDR3 DNA, which spans 36 bases and is read in frame from base 1. General study outcomes and caveats: Only small numbers of individuals were included in the HLA sub-analyses, which left unresolved whether HLA type had any influence on TCRB rearrangement. Because cDNA rather than genomic DNA was sequenced, highly expressing activated cells could have been over-represented, although no difference in activation and CD3 levels was found between groups. Naive, central memory and regulatory TCRB repertoires appeared to be more alike among patients than among healthy donors. In all four CD4+ subsets, TCRB CDR3 length was moderately but significantly shorter in type 1 diabetes patients. Shorter templates might have been favored by PCR, but patient and control samples were amplified and corrected together, so both groups would have been affected equally by any skew. Fewer insertions and more nucleotide deletions at VDJ recombination sites were observed in patients with type 1 diabetes, implying thymic rearrangement abnormalities.

Remarks on this clone: Its specific antigen is unknown. No much larger clone exists at a distance of one base, and base qualities are not known.

A single peripheral blood draw of about 120 mL on average was collected from each donor into heparinised tubes. Naive, central memory, regulatory and stem cell-like memory CD4+ T cells were sorted on a BD FACSAria II using a panel including CD45RO, CCR7, CD25, CD127, CD95 and CD27. Every sorted population had a purity above 95%. Right away, PBMCs were isolated by Lymphoprep density gradient centrifugation and were stained directly, with no culture step. So that batch effects would be minimized, each experiment stained and sorted samples in pairs, pairing one healthy donor with one patient. This sequence uses TRBV19 and TRBJ1-1; possibly the D gene is TRBD1, per 5 matching bases. The sequencing input was central memory CD4+ T cells from blood. The receptor comes from a man younger than 45 in good health. The CDR3 in this case is CASSILQGEAFF. Here is the DNA: TGTGCCAGTAGTATACTTCAGGGTGAAGCTTTCTTT.